The 22 T cell receptor beta chains below all came from one sample that was sequenced in a study of cytomegalovirus exposure and HLA in healthy donors. Primers: 60 Vbeta forward and 13 Jbeta reverse. Repertoires were generated with immunoSEQ multiplex PCR, while TCRdb's copy carries only in-frame clones and drops some. The sample comprises some 100,000 clones, approximately 73% of which are singletons, and 3.5% to 4% rests with the top ten. Sequencing was performed on PBMCs. Source of these receptors: a woman aged 45 to 65 in good health and CMV-seropositive.

The rearrangement links TRBV7-9 to TRBJ2-7; the D gene is possibly TRBD1 (6 bases). Looked up from germline, CDR1 is SEHNR and CDR2 is FQNEAQ (reference sequence). The CDR3 runs 17 residues. V was pared by 3 bases and J by 4 bases, with 22 bases between. Here the CDR3 reads CASSLANDRIEFYEQYF. The CDR3 region has the DNA TGTGCCAGCAGCTTGGCTAACGACAGGATCGAATTTTACGAGCAGTACTTC.

The rearrangement joins TRBV5-1 to TRBJ2-7, with TRBD2 matching 12 bases. The CDR3 covers 15 residues. V trimming: 3 bases; J trimming: 6 bases; junction bases outside the gene matches: 7. The germline gives CDR1 SGHRS, CDR2 YFSETQ. Written as DNA, the CDR3 is TGCGCCAGCAGCTCGACTAGCGGGAGCTTCTCCGAGCAGTACTTC. It translates to CASSSTSGSFSEQYF.

The gene calls are TRBV19 and TRBJ1-2, with D tentatively TRBD1 (6 bases). The germline V gene encodes CDR1 LNHDA and CDR2 SQIVND (reference sequence). V was cut by 3 bases and J by 3 bases, with 17 bases left in between. The CDR3 is 16 amino acids. CDR3 bases: TGTGCCAGTAGTATGCTCGACAGGCCCCCCGACTATGGCTACACCTTC. It specifies CASSMLDRPPDYGYTF.

The chain uses TRBV6-1 and TRBJ2-3, with 10 bases fitting TRBD2. Germline V gene lookup returns CDR1 MNHNS and CDR2 SASEGT. V lost 7 bases to trimming and J lost 8 bases; unmatched junction nucleotides: 9. This CDR3 region has 14 residues. The CDR3 DNA follows: TGTGCCAGCATCGCTAGCGGGGGTACTGGTACGCAGTATTTT. Its translation is CASIASGGTGTQYF.

In DNA form, the CDR3 reads TGTGCCAGCAGTTTGGGACTAGCGAACAATGAGCAGTTCTTC. Its protein product is CASSLGLANNEQFF. This chain links TRBV27 with TRBJ2-1; TRBD2 aligns across 10 bases. The CDR3 extends over 14 amino acids. Germline CDR1 MNHEY, CDR2 SMNVEV (reference sequence). With 3 bases clipped from V and 5 bases from J, the junction kept 1 base outside the gene matches.

The chain's CDR3 is CASSFLAGTGDVNEQFF. CDR3 in DNA: TGCGCCAGCAGCTTTCTTGCCGGGACAGGGGACGTCAATGAGCAGTTCTTC. V gene TRBV5-1 combines with J gene TRBJ2-1, with 10 bases that match TRBD1. Trimming took 2 bases from V and 6 from J; bases not matched to a gene: 11. There are 17 residues in the CDR3. CDR1 is SGHRS and CDR2 is YFSETQ in the germline V gene.

The rearrangement joins TRBV4-2 to TRBJ1-2; 10 positions agree with TRBD1. V lost 5 bases, J lost 5 bases, and 8 bases stayed unmatched. Germline CDR1 and CDR2: LGHNA and YNFKEQ. The CDR3 extends over 15 amino acids. The DNA for the CDR3 is TGTGCCAGCAGCTCGTCCGGGACAGGGGAATATGGCTACACCTTC. Protein product: CASSSSGTGEYGYTF.

The chain couples TRBV9 to TRBJ1-6; 8 bases map to TRBD1. Germline-derived CDR1 and CDR2 are SGDLS and YYNGEE. The CDR3 runs to 15 residues. The V gene end was trimmed by 0 bases and the J gene end by 4 bases; junction bases not matched to a gene: 0. The CDR3 DNA reads as TGTGCCAGCAGCGTAGGGGACAGGTATAATTCACCCCTCCACTTT. Translated, it gives CASSVGDRYNSPLHF. The whole variable domain, filled in from reference TRBV9 and TRBJ1-6, reads DSGVTQTPKHLITATGQRVTLRCSPRSGDLSVYWYQQSLDQGLQFLIQYYNGEERAKGNILERFSAQQFPDLHSELNLSSLELGDSALYFCASSVGDRYNSPLHFGNGTRLTVT.

This clone was found a few times. The gene calls are TRBV5-1 and TRBJ2-3; 11 bases match TRBD1. V lost 2 bases, J lost 4 bases, and 9 bases stayed unmatched. Germline V gives CDR1 SGHRS, CDR2 YFSETQ. The CDR3 is made up of 17 amino acids. CDR3: CASSLGLGQGAADTQYF. CDR3 nucleotide sequence: TGCGCCAGCAGCTTAGGTCTCGGACAGGGGGCCGCAGATACGCAGTATTTT.

J is TRBJ1-1 and V is TRBV7-9; a possible D gene is TRBD1 (5 bases). This CDR3 spans 13 amino acids. Germline assignment: CDR1 SEHNR and CDR2 FQNEAQ (reference sequence). Trimming stripped 1 base from V and 8 bases from J, with 11 bases between. The CDR3 spells CASSLGQSREAFF. CDR3 coding DNA: TGTGCCAGCAGCTTAGGACAGTCGAGGGAAGCTTTCTTT.

The chain uses TRBV5-1 and TRBJ2-4; TRBD2 might be the D (7 bases). The CDR3 length is 14 residues. Trimming left V 2 bases short and J 8 bases short, with 14 bases between. Germline values: CDR1 SGHRS, CDR2 YFSETQ. CDR3 nucleotides: TGCGCCAGCAGCTTTGGGGGGGCTAGGGACATTCAGTACTTC. Protein product: CASSFGGARDIQYF.

The J gene is TRBJ2-7, the V gene TRBV6-1; TRBD1 matches 8 bases. The CDR3 is 15 residues long. Germline CDR1 reads MNHNS; CDR2 reads SASEGT. The V segment lost 5 bases and the J segment 4 bases; nucleotides outside the gene matches: 10. CDR3: CASSWVKTGAYEQYF. The CDR3 coding sequence is TGTGCCAGCAGTTGGGTGAAGACAGGGGCGTACGAGCAGTACTTC.

V and J are TRBV6-1 and TRBJ1-5; D is uncertain. Trimming shortened V by 4 bases and J by 1 base, and 14 bases separated the two germline ends. CDR3 length equals 16 residues. The germline V gene encodes CDR1 MNHNS and CDR2 SASEGT. The CDR3 DNA sequence: TGTGCCAGCAGTGTATTCTCCAGGTGGAGCAATCAGCCCCAGCATTTT. It encodes CASSVFSRWSNQPQHF.

This chain uses TRBV25-1 with TRBJ1-2; the D is unclear. Trimming removed 1 base at V and 8 bases at J, with 17 bases between. Germline CDR1 MGHDK, CDR2 SYGVNS. This CDR3 has 15 residues. The CDR3 DNA reads TGTGCCAGCAGTGAATCTCCTGGCCCCGGGAAGGGCTACACCTTC. Translated: CASSESPGPGKGYTF.

CDR3 region: CASSLTRNTEAFF. The CDR3 region has the DNA TGTGCCAGCAGTTTGACACGGAACACTGAAGCTTTCTTT. V usage is TRBV27 and J usage is TRBJ1-1; D gene uncertain. CDR3 length: 13 residues. Germline V gene sequence: CDR1 MNHEY, CDR2 SMNVEV (reference sequence). Trimming shortened V by 3 bases and J by 1 base, and 6 bases separated the two germline ends.

The genes are TRBV6-5 and TRBJ1-1; D unresolved. Germline loops: CDR1 MNHEY, CDR2 SVGAGI. The CDR3 is made up of 14 amino acids. V dropped 5 bases and J dropped 2 bases, with 12 bases sitting between them. In DNA form, the CDR3 reads TGTGCCAGCAGTCCCGACGGGGATAACACTGAAGCTTTCTTT. It specifies CASSPDGDNTEAFF.

In regard to this clone: A read error may account for a junction end that differs from germline. Different DNA sequences within this sample yield the same CDR3. The chain links TRBV5-1 to TRBJ2-1; 16 bases are shared with TRBD2. This CDR3 contains 16 residues. The germline V gene encodes CDR1 SGHRS and CDR2 YFSETQ. The CDR3 bases are TGTGCCAGCAGCTTTTTCGGGACTAGCGGGGGGGCTGAGCAGTTCTTC. Translation gives CASSFFGTSGGAEQFF.

This chain links TRBV28 with TRBJ2-3, with a weak D call TRBD2 (5 bases). The CDR3 runs to 16 residues. The V gene's germline CDR1 is MDHEN and CDR2 SYDVKM. V was cut by 3 bases and J by 3 bases, with 16 bases left in between. The CDR3 coding sequence is TGTGCCAGCAGTTTTTCTATTCAGGAGGTAACAGATACGCAGTATTTT. It translates to CASSFSIQEVTDTQYF.

The V gene is TRBV5-1, the J gene TRBJ1-1; the D is unclear. Looked up from germline, CDR1 is SGHRS and CDR2 is YFSETQ. The CDR3 spans 14 residues. Trimming pared 1 base from V and 0 bases from J, leaving 7 bases between. The CDR3 region is CASSLNTVNTEAFF. The CDR3 nucleotides read TGCGCCAGCAGCTTGAATACAGTGAACACTGAAGCTTTCTTT.

V gene TRBV4-1 combines with J gene TRBJ2-5; no clear D gene. Trimming stripped 2 bases from V and 5 bases from J, with 15 bases between. This CDR3 contains 15 residues. Looked up from germline, CDR1 is MGHRA and CDR2 is YSYEKL. CDR3 coding DNA: TGCGCCAGCAGCCAACACAGATCCGCGTGGGAGACCCAGTACTTC. This gives the protein CASSQHRSAWETQYF.

This rearrangement joins TRBV6-5 to TRBJ2-1; 11 nucleotides line up with TRBD2. Germline values: CDR1 MNHEY, CDR2 SVGAGI. The V segment lost 5 bases and the J segment 9 bases; nucleotides outside the gene matches: 9. The CDR3 runs 15 residues. The CDR3 DNA is TGTGCCAGCAGTCCCGGGACTAGCGGACGGGGTGAGCAGTTCTTC. Residues: CASSPGTSGRGEQFF.

The genes are TRBV6-5 and TRBJ1-5, with 8 bases matching TRBD1. Germline CDR1 is MNHEY and CDR2 is SVGAGI. CDR3 length: 13 amino acids. J was trimmed by 5 bases and V by 7 bases; bases with no gene match: 4. CDR3 in amino acids: CASKAGGDQPQHF. In DNA, the CDR3 is TGTGCCAGCAAGGCAGGGGGCGATCAGCCCCAGCATTTT.